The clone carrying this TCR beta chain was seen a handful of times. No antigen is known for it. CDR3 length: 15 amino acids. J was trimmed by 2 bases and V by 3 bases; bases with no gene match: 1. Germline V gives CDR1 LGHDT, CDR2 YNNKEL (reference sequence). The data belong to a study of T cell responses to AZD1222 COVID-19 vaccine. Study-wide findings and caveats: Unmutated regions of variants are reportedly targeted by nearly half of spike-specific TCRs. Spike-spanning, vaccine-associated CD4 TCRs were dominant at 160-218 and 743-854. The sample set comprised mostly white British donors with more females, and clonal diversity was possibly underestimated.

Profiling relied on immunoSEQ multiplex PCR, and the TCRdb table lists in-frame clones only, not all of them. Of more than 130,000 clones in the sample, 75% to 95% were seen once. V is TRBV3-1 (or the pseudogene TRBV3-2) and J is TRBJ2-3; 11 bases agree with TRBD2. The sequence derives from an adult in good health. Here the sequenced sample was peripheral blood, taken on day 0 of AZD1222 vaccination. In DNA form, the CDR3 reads TGTGCCAGCAGCCAGGGACTAGCGGCCACAGATACGCAGTATTTT. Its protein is CASSQGLAATDTQYF.